Listed below are T cell receptor beta chains from one sample, sequenced in a study of blood T cell repertoires in COVID-19. Clones were sequenced by immunoSEQ multiplex PCR, and TCRdb holds only the in-frame ones, with some missing. The data hold 110,000 to 150,000 clones, with around four fifths observed a single time. Sequencing was carried out using PBMCs or T cells enriched from blood (not recorded which). All receptors derive from a middle-aged woman who had recovered from COVID-19. CDR3s include the opening cysteine and the closing phenylalanine or tryptophan. Each record gives: J gene, clone size, D gene, V gene, CDR3 protein, CDR3 DNA. A D gene is named only where the DNA matches it firmly. The size field is filled for only some rows; it gives once, few, many or a size class.

>TRBJ1-2|-|-|TRBV10-3
CAISDEVSRGYTF
TGTGCCATCAGTGATGAGGTTTCTCGTGGCTACACCTTC
>TRBJ2-7|few|TRBD1|TRBV7-3
CASSFGTGDFYEQYF
TGTGCCAGCAGCTTCGGGACAGGGGATTTCTACGAGCAGTACTTC
>TRBJ2-6|-|-|TRBV7-9
CASSSRSVYGANVLTF
TGTGCCAGCAGCTCGAGATCCGTCTATGGGGCCAACGTCCTGACTTTC
>TRBJ2-5|-|TRBD2|TRBV18
CASSPGLAGGETQYF
TGTGCCAGCTCACCCGGACTAGCGGGGGGTGAGACCCAGTACTTC
>TRBJ1-4|-|-|TRBV2
CASSSREGRTNEKLFF
TGTGCCAGCAGTTCGCGGGAGGGGCGGACTAATGAAAAACTGTTTTTT
>TRBJ1-1|-|TRBD1|TRBV5-1
CASREGDRLNTEAFF
TGCGCCAGCAGGGAAGGGGACAGATTAAACACTGAAGCTTTCTTT
>TRBJ1-2|once|-|TRBV25-1
CASSESLNYGYTF
TGTGCCAGCAGTGAATCCCTTAACTATGGCTACACCTTC
>TRBJ2-3|few|TRBD2|TRBV11-2
CASSLKRGDFTDTQYF
TGTGCCAGCAGCTTGAAACGGGGGGACTTCACAGATACGCAGTATTTT
>TRBJ1-1|-|-|TRBV2
CASSAEGILNTEAFF
TGTGCCAGCAGTGCAGAGGGAATTTTAAACACTGAAGCTTTCTTT
>TRBJ2-1|-|TRBD2|TRBV14
CASSRGETSSPPEQFF
TGTGCCAGCAGCCGTGGAGAGACTAGCTCGCCGCCCGAGCAGTTCTTC
>TRBJ2-7|-|-|TRBV5-1
CASSLGAPSYEQYF
TGCGCCAGCAGCTTGGGGGCTCCATCCTACGAGCAGTACTTC
>TRBJ2-7|-|TRBD1|TRBV3-1/TRBV3-2
CASSQAQGAGTYEQYF
TGTGCCAGCAGCCAAGCACAGGGGGCGGGTACCTACGAGCAGTACTTC
>TRBJ2-2|once|TRBD2|TRBV7-7
CASSLYSGSPGELFF
TGTGCCAGCAGCTTATATAGCGGGAGCCCCGGGGAGCTGTTTTTT
>TRBJ2-1|once|-|TRBV7-2
CASGGIVYNEQFF
TGTGCCAGCGGCGGGATCGTCTACAATGAGCAGTTCTTC
>TRBJ2-2|-|-|TRBV18
CASSTGGPGTGELFF
TGTGCCAGCTCAACCGGTGGGCCGGGGACCGGGGAGCTGTTTTTT
>TRBJ2-6|-|TRBD1|TRBV30
CAFFRDRASSGANVLTF
TGTGCCTTCTTCCGGGACAGGGCTAGCTCTGGGGCCAACGTCCTGACTTTC
>TRBJ2-1|once|-|TRBV4-1
CASSQYLGSGSFYNEQFF
TGCGCCAGCAGCCAATATTTGGGCTCGGGATCCTTCTACAATGAGCAGTTCTTC
>TRBJ2-5|-|TRBD1|TRBV5-1
CASSSGQGNQETQYF
TGCGCCAGCAGCTCGGGACAGGGGAATCAAGAGACCCAGTACTTC
>TRBJ1-2|few|-|TRBV19
CASSIGEAIYGYTF
TGTGCCAGTAGTATAGGGGAGGCTATCTATGGCTACACCTTC
>TRBJ1-6|-|TRBD1|TRBV4-2
CASSPRDRDNSPLHF
TGTGCCAGCAGCCCACGGGACAGGGATAATTCACCCCTCCACTTT
>TRBJ1-5|-|-|TRBV25-1
CASSDGQPNQPQHF
TGTGCCAGCAGTGACGGACAGCCTAATCAGCCCCAGCATTTT
>TRBJ1-1|-|TRBD1|TRBV7-9
CASSFAPGQGRTEAFF
TGTGCCAGCAGCTTCGCCCCGGGACAGGGTCGGACTGAAGCTTTCTTT
>TRBJ2-2|-|TRBD2|TRBV3-1/TRBV3-2
CASSPSGGATGELFF
TGTGCCAGCAGCCCTAGCGGGGGGGCAACCGGGGAGCTGTTTTTT
>TRBJ2-1|-|-|TRBV7-2
CASTLILAGYEQFF
TGTGCCAGCACCCTGATTCTAGCTGGGTATGAGCAGTTCTTC
>TRBJ2-2|-|TRBD1|TRBV15
CATTDREEGTGELFF
TGTGCCACCACCGACAGGGAAGAGGGCACCGGGGAGCTGTTTTTT
>TRBJ2-3|once|TRBD1|TRBV6-5
CASSRREGAKDTQYF
TGTGCCAGCAGCCGAAGAGAGGGGGCCAAAGATACGCAGTATTTT
>TRBJ2-1|-|TRBD1|TRBV19
CASSTLGQAVEEQFF
TGTGCCAGTAGTACCTTAGGACAGGCCGTGGAAGAGCAGTTCTTC
>TRBJ2-5|-|TRBD2|TRBV5-6
CASSSRLAGGQETQYF
TGTGCCAGCAGCTCTAGACTAGCGGGAGGTCAAGAGACCCAGTACTTC
>TRBJ2-7|-|-|TRBV12-3/TRBV12-4
CASTRGLNEQYF
TGTGCCAGCACCCGGGGACTGAACGAGCAGTACTTC
>TRBJ1-2|-|-|TRBV15
CATSDRGFGYTF
TGTGCCACCAGCGATCGGGGGTTTGGCTACACCTTC
>TRBJ2-3|once|TRBD2|TRBV4-1
CASSQDRSGGAGTDTQYF
TGCGCCAGCAGCCAAGATCGTAGCGGGGGGGCCGGGACAGATACGCAGTATTTT
>TRBJ1-1|-|TRBD1|TRBV4-1
CASSQPGQGNTEAFF
TGCGCCAGCAGCCAACCGGGACAGGGGAACACTGAAGCTTTCTTT
>TRBJ2-2|few|TRBD2|TRBV7-7
CASSSIAGTGELFF
TGTGCCAGCAGCTCAATAGCGGGGACCGGGGAGCTGTTTTTT
>TRBJ2-2|once|-|TRBV2
CASSAGALNTGELFF
TGTGCCAGCAGCGCAGGGGCATTGAACACCGGGGAGCTGTTTTTT
>TRBJ1-1|-|TRBD1|TRBV19
CASSNTGTGVSTEAFF
TGTGCCAGTAGTAATACCGGGACAGGGGTTAGCACTGAAGCTTTCTTT
>TRBJ1-1|few|-|TRBV18
CASTPGRAGDTEAFF
TGTGCCAGCACCCCAGGGAGGGCGGGGGACACTGAAGCTTTCTTT
>TRBJ1-2|-|-|TRBV9
CASSPTDSDYGYTF
TGTGCCAGCAGCCCAACGGACAGTGACTATGGCTACACCTTC
>TRBJ2-1|-|-|TRBV21-1
CASERQGASYNEQFF
TGTGCCAGCGAACGTCAGGGGGCTTCCTACAATGAGCAGTTCTTC
>TRBJ2-7|once|-|TRBV13
CASSPTGTWTYEQYF
TGTGCCAGCAGCCCTACAGGGACATGGACTTACGAGCAGTACTTC
>TRBJ2-2|-|-|TRBV25-1
CASRDQGTGELFF
TGTGCCAGCAGAGACCAGGGCACCGGGGAGCTGTTTTTT
>TRBJ1-2|-|-|TRBV30
CACRDMSFGYTF
TGTGCCTGCAGAGACATGTCGTTTGGCTACACCTTC
>TRBJ2-7|-|-|TRBV27
CASSISGDPYEQYF
TGTGCCAGCTCAATCTCCGGAGACCCCTACGAGCAGTACTTC